This is a list of T cell receptor beta chains from one sample in a study of cytomegalovirus exposure and HLA in healthy donors. The repertoire was sequenced with immunoSEQ multiplex PCR; TCRdb's copy has only in-frame clones and lacks some. The sample includes roughly 140,000 clones, about 88% seen only once; the top ten take roughly 2.4%. Sequenced input: PBMCs. The receptors shown here come from a woman in her late teens or twenties in good health and CMV-seronegative. The CDR3 runs from the conserved cysteine through the conserved F or W.

v_gene | CDR3aa
TRBV9 | CASSVEITSGRRSQYF
TRBV5-1 | CASSFRDKNTGELFF
TRBV7-2 | CASSLVARGVSYEQYF
TRBV5-1 | CASRPGDFSGANVLTF
TRBV7-9 | CASSLRSSDRGAGEQYF
TRBV6-5 | CASSSTGRYGYTF
TRBV27 | CASNLFGGTGELFF
TRBV6-5 | CASGQGTGYTF
TRBV6-1 | CAAVRRGAKNIQYF
TRBV5-4 | CASSSGTSGGAIQYF
TRBV7-6 | CASSLARTSGNGNEQFF
TRBV4-3 | CASSHIQGPAYEQYF
TRBV6-6 | CASSYSQGGPEQYF
TRBV7-2 | CASSLVGLAGEVTDTQYF
TRBV9 | CASSVVGGRNTGELFF
TRBV18 | CASSPKDKLPEAQETQYF
TRBV11-1 | CASSGQGYIQYF